The sequence of this T cell receptor (beta chain) was determined in a study of blood T cell repertoires in COVID-19. Measured with immunoSEQ multiplex PCR; TCRdb has only the in-frame clones, and not every one. This table has about 74,000 clones, about 89% appearing once. The germline V gene encodes CDR1 KGHSH and CDR2 LQKENI. V lost 4 bases, J lost 3 bases, and 8 bases stayed unmatched. The CDR3 has 16 amino acids. The sequenced sample was peripheral blood. The chain combines TRBV18 with TRBJ2-2, with 7 positions matching TRBD1. The receptor was isolated from a man in his fifties or sixties with COVID-19, enrolled during active disease. CDR3 region: CASSRRQGADTGELFF. Here the CDR3 DNA reads TGTGCCAGCTCACGTCGACAGGGCGCGGACACCGGGGAGCTGTTTTTT.